This T cell receptor beta chain was captured in a study of OX40 agonist ivuxolimab in advanced cancers. About the full investigation: Ivuxolimab was an agonistic, fully human IgG2 monoclonal antibody directed against OX40 (CD134), a costimulatory receptor. Patients were allowed to have had prior anti-PD-1, anti-PD-L1 or anti-CTLA-4 therapy, and roughly 40% of the dose-escalation patients had previously received checkpoint inhibitors. Among the 52 dose-escalation patients, about 20 had hepatocellular carcinoma, around 15 melanoma, 9 renal cell carcinoma and 9 head and neck cancer. Intravenous ivuxolimab was administered to patients every 2 weeks at six dose levels: 0.01, 0.1, 0.3, 1.5, 3 and 10 mg/kg. In the dose-escalation cohort, 65% to 85% of patients were male, and the mean age was 60 years with a range of roughly 20 to 85. The point of sequencing TCRbeta in the periphery was to test whether ivuxolimab changed TCR sequence diversity and drove clonal T-cell expansion. Partial responses occurred in three dose-escalation patients: two with cutaneous melanoma and one with hepatocellular carcinoma. The paper covers the monotherapy dose-escalation part of the phase I ivuxolimab trial, which included N of about 50 patients.

The CDR3 numbers 15 residues from cysteine through phenylalanine. Just CDR3 DNA is preserved here, 45 bases in frame from base 1. V is pared back by 2 bases and J by 5 bases, with 14 bases lying between the germline termini. CDR1 and CDR2 (MNHEY, SMNVEV) derive from the germline V gene (reference sequence). Paper-wide results and their limitations: After ivuxolimab, expanded clones were on average more numerous among CD8+ T cells than among CD4+ T cells. Which antigens the clonally expanded peripheral T cells were specific for was not determined. Low levels of normalized T-cell clonal expansion were also seen in some patients who did not respond. At doses from 0.1 to 3.0 mg/kg, clonal expansion was seen in both CD4+ and CD8+ blood T cells between baseline and week 6. In partial responders in the 0.1-3.0 mg/kg groups, normalized peripheral clonal expansion was found to be among the lowest, especially among CD8+ T cells.

Genomic DNA was isolated from the sorted cells so that the TCRbeta CDR3 region could be sequenced. TCRbeta CDR3 regions were sequenced using the immunoSEQ Assay. TCRdb stores this immuneACCESS table with in-frame sequences only. Part of the clones is absent; in the studies checked, under half of the shortfall reflects unresolved V genes, and no reason is known for the rest. This sample comprises approximately 75,000 clones, about 73% of them detected only once. The ten largest clones represent about 5% of the sample. The trial excluded patients who had a history of autoimmune disease or who were on systemic immunosuppression. Peripheral blood for TCR sequencing was drawn from every dose cohort at baseline, at cycle 4 day 1 and at cycle 7 day 1. Samples came from an open-label, multicenter, first-in-human phase I dose-escalation trial of ivuxolimab. Adults with locally advanced or metastatic melanoma, renal cell, hepatocellular, or head and neck squamous cell carcinoma were enrolled in the trial. CD4+ and CD8+ T cells were sorted separately from peripheral blood before TCR sequencing.

In the case of this clone: No cognate antigen has been identified for it. No per-base quality is available; no much larger clone lies one base away.

This receptor was identified in an adult with an advanced solid tumor such as melanoma, head and neck, liver or kidney cancer. The rearranged chain carries TRBV27 and TRBJ2-3, with no reliable assignment of the D segment. Specimen: CD4+ or CD8+ T cells sorted from blood, collected in a trial of the OX40 agonist ivuxolimab. The sequence in DNA is TGTGCCAGCAGTTTAATGACGCTGGGTAAAGATACGCAGTATTTT. Its protein product is CASSLMTLGKDTQYF.